The entry below gives a single TCR beta chain sequence along with its context. Its antigen is undetermined. These data belong to a study of vaccination effects on CD4 cells after COVID-19. Whole-study context: Post-vaccine draws lagged the second dose by a median of 72 days.

From germline, CDR1 is SGHNT and CDR2 YYREEE (reference sequence). This CDR3 has 13 residues. Deletions cut 4 bases from V and 4 bases from J, with 12 bases between. After expansion with viral peptide pools in the ViraFEST assay, antigen-specific CD4+ T cells were sequenced. Following 10 days of culture, CD4+ T cells were isolated. It was between March and December 2020 that the person had a SARS-CoV-2 infection confirmed by PCR. BNT162b2 vaccine or mRNA-1273 vaccine was given to participants in two doses. A half-medium replacement with IL-2 medium was carried out on days 3 and 7. Using immunoSEQ multiplex PCR, the repertoire was profiled, and TCRdb retains in-frame clones only, with some absent. The sample yields 15,000 or so clones, approximately 82% seen once.

The material sequenced was CD4+ T cells from PBMCs cultured with SARS-CoV-2 spike peptides, taken after COVID-19 vaccination. This TCR derives from a human donor who had a prior SARS-CoV-2 infection. The chain is built from TRBV5-4 and TRBJ2-7; D not resolved. The CDR3, as DNA: TGTGCCAGCAGCGTCTCGACTGAATACGAGCAGTACTTC. This translates into CASSVSTEYEQYF.